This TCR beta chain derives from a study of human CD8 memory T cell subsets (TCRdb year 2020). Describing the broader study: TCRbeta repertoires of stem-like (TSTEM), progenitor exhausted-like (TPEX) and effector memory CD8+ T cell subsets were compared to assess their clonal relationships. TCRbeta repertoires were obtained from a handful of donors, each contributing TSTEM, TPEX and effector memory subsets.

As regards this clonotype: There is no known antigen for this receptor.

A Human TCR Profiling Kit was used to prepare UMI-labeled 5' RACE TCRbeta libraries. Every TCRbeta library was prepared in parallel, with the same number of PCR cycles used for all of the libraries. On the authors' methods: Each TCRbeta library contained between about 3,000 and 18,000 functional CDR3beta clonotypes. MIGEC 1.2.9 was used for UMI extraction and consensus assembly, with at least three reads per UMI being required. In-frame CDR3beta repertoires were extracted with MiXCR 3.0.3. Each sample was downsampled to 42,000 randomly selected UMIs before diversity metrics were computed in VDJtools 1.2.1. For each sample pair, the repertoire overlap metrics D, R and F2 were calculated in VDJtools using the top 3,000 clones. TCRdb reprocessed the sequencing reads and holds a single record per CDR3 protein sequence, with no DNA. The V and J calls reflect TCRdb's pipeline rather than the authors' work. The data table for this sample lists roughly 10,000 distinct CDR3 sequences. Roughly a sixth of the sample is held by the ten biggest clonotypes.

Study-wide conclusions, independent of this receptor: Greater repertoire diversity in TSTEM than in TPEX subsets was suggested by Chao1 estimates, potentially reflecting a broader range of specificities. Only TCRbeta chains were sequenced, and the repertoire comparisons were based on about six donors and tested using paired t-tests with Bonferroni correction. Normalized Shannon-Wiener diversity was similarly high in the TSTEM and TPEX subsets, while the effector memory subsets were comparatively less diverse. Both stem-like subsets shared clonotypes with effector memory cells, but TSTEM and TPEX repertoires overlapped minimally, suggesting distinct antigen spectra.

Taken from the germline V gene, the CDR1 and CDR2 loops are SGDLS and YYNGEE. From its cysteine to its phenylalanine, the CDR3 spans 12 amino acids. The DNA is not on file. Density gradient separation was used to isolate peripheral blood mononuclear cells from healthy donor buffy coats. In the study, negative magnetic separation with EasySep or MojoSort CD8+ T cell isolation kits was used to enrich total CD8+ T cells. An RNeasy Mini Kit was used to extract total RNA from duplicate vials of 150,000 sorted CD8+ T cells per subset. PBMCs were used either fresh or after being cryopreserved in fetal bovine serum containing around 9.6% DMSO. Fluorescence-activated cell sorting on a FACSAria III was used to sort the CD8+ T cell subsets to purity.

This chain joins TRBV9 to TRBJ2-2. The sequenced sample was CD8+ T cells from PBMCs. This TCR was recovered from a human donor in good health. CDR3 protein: CASSSLARELFF.